The present T cell receptor beta chain was sequenced within a study of shared clonotypes between healthy human individuals. Bulk PBMC genomic DNA spanned ten immunoSEQ deep plates. Produced via immunoSEQ multiplex PCR; TCRdb's table is partial and in-frame only. The sample holds about 490,000 clones, 76% seen once. V lost 5 bases and J 4 bases, leaving 6 bases between the germline ends. The length of the CDR3 is 11 residues. Germline CDR1 is SGHVS and CDR2 is FQNEAQ. The study drew all its donors from Caucasian adults living in Nashville, Tennessee. The specimen was PBMCs. The source of this sequence is a woman aged 40 to 55 in good health. Some clones in this sample may be carry-over from other donors' samples. The chain has TRBV7-8 and TRBJ2-7; D is uncertain. The CDR3 DNA sequence: TGTGCCAGCAGCCGCCGATACGAGCAGTACTTC. Translation: CASSRRYEQYF.